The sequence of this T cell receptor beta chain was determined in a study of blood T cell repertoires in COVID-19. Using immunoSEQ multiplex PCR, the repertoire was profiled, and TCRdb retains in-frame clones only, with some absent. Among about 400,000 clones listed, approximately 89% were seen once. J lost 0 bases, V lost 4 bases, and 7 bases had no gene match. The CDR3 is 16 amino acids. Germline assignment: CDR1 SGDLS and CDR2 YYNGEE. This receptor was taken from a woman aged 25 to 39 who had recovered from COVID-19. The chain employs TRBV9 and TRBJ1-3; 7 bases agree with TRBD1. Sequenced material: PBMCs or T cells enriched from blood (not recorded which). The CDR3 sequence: CASSPRDSHSGNTIYF. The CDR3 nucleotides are TGTGCCAGCAGCCCCAGGGACAGCCACTCTGGAAACACCATATATTTT.